A single sample is the source of the 26 T cell receptor beta chains below, sequenced in a study of T cell responses to AZD1222 COVID-19 vaccine. TCRdb keeps only in-frame clones here, not all; method: immunoSEQ multiplex PCR. The sample gives 40,000 to 50,000 clones, approximately 88% of which show up once; roughly 25% is in the top ten. The source material was peripheral blood, sampled 28 days after the second AZD1222 dose. The receptors originated from an adult who received the AZD1222 COVID-19 vaccine.

J is TRBJ1-1 and V is TRBV15; 7 bases match TRBD1. Trimming cost V 2 bases and J 7 bases; bases outside gene matches: 7. Germline CDR1 and CDR2: LNHNV and YYDKDF (reference sequence). The CDR3 is 14 residues long. CDR3 protein: CATSRQGVEVEAFF. CDR3 nucleotides: TGTGCCACCAGCAGACAGGGGGTTGAGGTTGAAGCTTTCTTT.

This chain uses TRBV14 with TRBJ2-1; D not resolved. From germline, CDR1 is SGHDN and CDR2 FVKESK. This CDR3 has 16 residues. V lost 2 bases and J 1 base, leaving 12 bases between the germline ends. CDR3 nucleotides: TGTGCCAGCAGCCAACAGGCCCCGAGGTCCTACAATGAGCAGTTCTTC. It specifies CASSQQAPRSYNEQFF. Complete variable domain (other parts from reference TRBV14 and TRBJ2-1): EAGVTQFPSHSVIEKGQTVTLRCDPISGHDNLYWYRRVMGKEIKFLLHFVKESKQDESGMPNNRFLAERTGGTYSTLKVQPAELEDSGVYFCASSQQAPRSYNEQFFGPGTRLTVL.

The chain recombines TRBV7-9 with TRBJ1-1; D ambiguous. The CDR3 has 13 residues. Per germline, CDR1 SEHNR and CDR2 FQNEAQ (reference sequence). Between the trimmed V and J ends, which lost 6 bases and 4 bases, there was a span of 12 bases. CDR3 coding DNA: TGTGCCAGCAGGACGATACGGAGCACTGAAGCTTTCTTT. It codes for CASRTIRSTEAFF. Based on the CDR3 plus reference TRBV7-9 and TRBJ1-1, the full variable domain is DTGVSQNPRHKITKRGQNVTFRCDPISEHNRLYWYRQTLGQGPEFLTYFQNEAQLEKSRLLSDRFSAERPKGSFSTLEIQRTEQGDSAMYLCASRTIRSTEAFFGQGTRLTVV.

This clone was counted a few times. V and J are TRBV12-3 or TRBV12-4 and TRBJ1-2; 11 positions agree with TRBD1. V dropped 5 bases and J dropped 6; count of bases not matched to a gene: 2. The CDR3 covers 13 residues. This CDR3 is CASSRTGGHGYTF. The CDR3 DNA is TGTGCCAGCAGTCGGACAGGGGGCCATGGCTACACCTTC.

This chain links TRBV27 with TRBJ1-1; D unresolved. This CDR3 comprises 13 residues. Germline V lookup: CDR1 MNHEY, CDR2 SMNVEV (reference sequence). The ends were cut back, 6 bases at V and 6 bases at J, with 14 bases in the middle. As DNA, the CDR3 is TGTGCCAGCAGCCCTTCGTTGCGGGCTGAAGCTTTCTTT. Encoded protein: CASSPSLRAEAFF.

V gene TRBV7-3 combines with J gene TRBJ2-3, with a weak D call TRBD1 (6 bases). CDR1 SGHTA and CDR2 FQGTGA come from the germline V gene. V lost 5 bases to trimming and J lost 8 bases, with 20 bases between them. The CDR3 totals 15 residues. The CDR3 here is CASSLYWGQAATQYF. The CDR3 DNA reads as TGTGCCAGCAGCCTATATTGGGGGCAGGCAGCTACGCAGTATTTT.

The chain carries TRBV29-1 and TRBJ2-4; a weak D match, TRBD1 (6 bases). The V gene lost 2 bases and the J gene lost 0 bases, with 14 bases spanning the gap. Germline V lookup: CDR1 SQVTM, CDR2 ANQGSEA. The CDR3 loop spans 16 amino acids. CDR3 loop: CSVERTDSLAKNIQYF. CDR3 in DNA: TGCAGCGTTGAACGTACGGACAGCCTAGCCAAAAACATTCAGTACTTC. The entire variable domain, with the rest obtained from reference TRBV29-1 and TRBJ2-4, is as follows: SAVISQKPSRDICQRGTSLTIQCQVDSQVTMMFWYRQQPGQSLTLIATANQGSEATYESGFVIDKFPISRPNLTFSTLTVSNMSPEDSSIYLCSVERTDSLAKNIQYFGAGTRLSVL.

This clone was counted only a few times. V usage is TRBV14 and J usage is TRBJ1-2; possible D gene TRBD1, 6 bases. V was pared by 5 bases and J by 0 bases, with 13 bases between. Germline-derived CDR1 and CDR2 are SGHDN and FVKESK. The CDR3 covers 15 residues. In nucleotides, the CDR3 is TGTGCCAGCAGCAACACACAGGGACCTAACTATGGCTACACCTTC. This codes for CASSNTQGPNYGYTF.

The V call is TRBV3-1 (or the pseudogene TRBV3-2), the J call TRBJ2-3; no definite D call. The CDR3 runs 13 residues. Between the trimmed V and J ends, which lost 4 bases and 10 bases, there was a span of 15 bases. Per the germline V gene, CDR1 is LGHDT and CDR2 is YNNKEL (reference sequence). The CDR3 reads CASSPASWGAQYF. The CDR3 region has the DNA TGTGCCAGCAGCCCTGCGAGCTGGGGTGCGCAGTATTTT.

The sample holds one count of this clone. This chain joins TRBV18 and TRBJ2-5; TRBD1 aligns across 10 bases. The CDR3 loop spans 16 amino acids. The germline gives CDR1 KGHSH, CDR2 LQKENI. Trimming cost V 6 bases and J 0 bases; bases outside gene matches: 7. CDR3 sequence: CASSPGTGANQETQYF. For the CDR3, the DNA is TGTGCCAGCTCGCCAGGGACAGGGGCTAACCAAGAGACCCAGTACTTC. The full variable domain, completed using reference TRBV18 and TRBJ2-5, is NAGVMQNPRHLVRRRGQEARLRCSPMKGHSHVYWYRQLPEEGLKFMVYLQKENIIDESGMPKERFSAEFPKEGPSILRIQQVVRGDSAAYFCASSPGTGANQETQYFGPGTRLLVL.

The chain combines TRBV27 with TRBJ1-6; D is ambiguous. V shed 8 bases and J shed 5 bases, with 13 bases lying between them. The CDR3 totals 14 residues. Germline V gene lookup returns CDR1 MNHEY and CDR2 SMNVEV (reference sequence). The CDR3 DNA reads TGTGCCAGCCGTTCGGGCCCGAATAATTCACCCCTCCACTTT. Protein product: CASRSGPNNSPLHF.

This clone has just one count. The V gene is TRBV2, the J gene TRBJ2-5; 10 nucleotides match TRBD2. The V gene's germline CDR1 is SNHLY and CDR2 FYNNEI. With V trimmed by 3 bases and J by 5 bases, 6 bases remained unmatched. The CDR3 totals 15 residues. As DNA, the CDR3 is TGTGCCAGCAGTGACGGGAGTAGCGGGGGGGAGACCCAGTACTTC. Protein: CASSDGSSGGETQYF.

The CDR3 nucleotides are TGTGCCAGCAGTTTGGGTGTAAACACCATATATTTT. Translating gives CASSLGVNTIYF. The rearrangement links TRBV12-3 or TRBV12-4 to TRBJ1-3; D is uncertain. Trimming cost V 3 bases and J 6 bases, with 6 bases left between them. The CDR3 sequence is 12 residues long.

As DNA, the CDR3 is TGTGCCAGCAGCGTAAAAGATTACTCCTACAATGAGCAGTTCTTC. Its protein is CASSVKDYSYNEQFF. This rearrangement joins TRBV9 to TRBJ2-1; no reliable D call. Trimming pared 1 base from V and 0 bases from J, leaving 8 bases between. The CDR3 extends over 15 amino acids. CDR1 SGDLS and CDR2 YYNGEE come from the germline V gene.

The chain carries TRBV24-1 and TRBJ1-3; possible D gene TRBD1, 6 bases. Trimming removed 7 bases from V and 0 bases from J, with 15 bases in between. The CDR3 contains 16 residues. The germline gives CDR1 KGHDR, CDR2 SFDVKD. The CDR3 sequence: CATRIPRGDSGNTIYF. The CDR3 DNA follows: TGTGCCACCAGGATTCCTAGGGGGGACTCTGGAAACACCATATATTTT.

CDR3 in amino acids: CATSDGNTEAFF. The CDR3 nucleotides read TGTGCCACCAGTGACGGGAACACTGAAGCTTTCTTT. The rearrangement joins TRBV24-1 to TRBJ1-1; D is unresolved. V gave up 4 bases and J gave up 1 base, with 3 bases separating them. Looked up from germline, CDR1 is KGHDR and CDR2 is SFDVKD. This CDR3 is built from 12 residues.

The rearrangement joins TRBV7-9 to TRBJ1-2, with TRBD1 as a possible D gene (6 bases). CDR3 length equals 15 residues. Germline CDR1 SEHNR, CDR2 FQNEAQ (reference sequence). The V and J ends lost 3 bases and 1 base respectively, with 12 bases between them. The CDR3 DNA follows: TGTGCCAGCAGCTTGGGAAGGGGGGATAACTATGGCTACACCTTC. The encoded protein is CASSLGRGDNYGYTF.

The chain employs TRBV7-2 and TRBJ2-7; 7 nucleotides agree with TRBD1. J gave up 3 bases and V 4 bases, and 9 bases lay outside the gene matches. The CDR3 is 15 amino acids. Germline V CDR1 and CDR2: SGHTA, FQGNSA. In DNA, the CDR3 is TGTGCCAGCAGCTCCTCAACGGGACAGATCTACGAGCAGTACTTC. It codes for CASSSSTGQIYEQYF. Using reference TRBV7-2 and TRBJ2-7 for the parts outside the CDR3, the full variable domain is GAGVSQSPSNKVTEKGKDVELRCDPISGHTALYWYRQSLGQGLEFLIYFQGNSAPDKSGLPSDRFSAERTGGSVSTLTIQRTQQEDSAVYLCASSSSTGQIYEQYFGPGTRLTVT.

The V and J genes are TRBV10-3 and TRBJ1-2; D is possibly TRBD1 (5 bases). Trimming took 3 bases from V and 4 from J, leaving 12 bases between them. The CDR3 contains 14 residues. Looked up from germline, CDR1 is ENHRY and CDR2 is SYGVKD. Here the CDR3 DNA reads TGTGCCATCAGTGAAGGGGTGGAGGGCTATGGCTACACCTTC. This translates into CAISEGVEGYGYTF.

The V and J genes are TRBV7-2 and TRBJ2-2, with D uncertain. Per the germline V gene, CDR1 is SGHTA and CDR2 is FQGNSA. V was trimmed by 2 bases and J by 5 bases, leaving 12 bases between them. There are 15 residues in the CDR3. The CDR3 sequence: CASSLKYGPTGELFF. DNA for the CDR3: TGTGCCAGCAGCTTAAAGTACGGGCCTACCGGGGAGCTGTTTTTT.

This clone was found a few times. The rearrangement links TRBV29-1 to TRBJ2-7; 10 nucleotides match TRBD1. This CDR3 contains 11 residues. Trimming took 6 bases from V and 6 from J; bases not matched to a gene: 2. The V gene's germline CDR1 is SQVTM and CDR2 ANQGSEA. The CDR3 reads CSVRTGGEQYF. The CDR3 DNA reads TGCAGCGTACGGACAGGGGGCGAGCAGTACTTC.

The chain carries TRBV3-1 (or the pseudogene TRBV3-2) and TRBJ2-1; TRBD2 matches 13 bases. The V gene's germline CDR1 is LGHDT and CDR2 YNNKEL (reference sequence). With 4 bases clipped from V and 14 bases from J, the junction kept 5 bases outside the gene matches. This CDR3 has 13 amino acids. CDR3 in DNA: TGTGCCAGCAGCCTTGGACTAGCGGGAGTCGAGTTCTTC. It encodes CASSLGLAGVEFF.

The rearrangement joins TRBV7-9 to TRBJ1-2; maybe TRBD1 (5 bases). Germline CDR1 reads SEHNR; CDR2 reads FQNEAQ (reference sequence). Trimming stripped 1 base from V and 3 bases from J, with 12 bases between. The CDR3 has 15 amino acids. CDR3 amino acids: CASSLGGSSDYGYTF. CDR3 DNA: TGTGCCAGCAGCTTAGGGGGGAGTTCGGACTATGGCTACACCTTC.

This sequence joins TRBV9 and TRBJ2-3; D remains ambiguous. Germline loops: CDR1 SGDLS, CDR2 YYNGEE. This CDR3 spans 15 amino acids. V lost 0 bases to trimming and J lost 2 bases, with 10 bases between them. In DNA form, the CDR3 reads TGTGCCAGCAGCGTAGGTCTTGAGCTCACAGATACGCAGTATTTT. Its protein is CASSVGLELTDTQYF. The full variable domain, in which reference TRBV9 and TRBJ2-3 provide the parts outside the CDR3, is DSGVTQTPKHLITATGQRVTLRCSPRSGDLSVYWYQQSLDQGLQFLIQYYNGEERAKGNILERFSAQQFPDLHSELNLSSLELGDSALYFCASSVGLELTDTQYFGPGTRLTVL.

The rearrangement links TRBV24-1 to TRBJ2-1; 8 bases agree with TRBD1. V lost 2 bases, J lost 4 bases, and 3 bases stayed unmatched. This CDR3 is 15 amino acids long. Germline V gives CDR1 KGHDR, CDR2 SFDVKD. CDR3 sequence: CATSDSGTGYNEQFF. DNA of the CDR3: TGTGCCACCAGTGATTCCGGGACAGGATACAATGAGCAGTTCTTC.

The chain links TRBV6-6 to TRBJ2-1; tentatively, D is TRBD1 (6 bases). The length of the CDR3 is 13 residues. CDR1 is MNHNY and CDR2 is SVGAGI in the germline V gene (reference sequence). V lost 7 bases and J lost 5, with 12 bases in between. CDR3 residues: CASTSGTNNEQFF. The CDR3 DNA sequence: TGTGCCAGCACCTCCGGGACAAACAATGAGCAGTTCTTC.